This T cell receptor beta chain came from a study of cytomegalovirus exposure and HLA in healthy donors. Overall study findings and caveats: Reported findings show TCR beta sequences accurately forecast HLA-A and HLA-B alleles in most subjects.

The ends were cut back, 5 bases at V and 0 bases at J, with 14 bases in the middle. Germline assignment: CDR1 PRHDT and CDR2 FYEKMQ (reference sequence). CDR3 length: 15 amino acids. PCR primers comprised 60 Vbeta and 13 Jbeta primers. Using immunoSEQ multiplex PCR, the repertoire was profiled, and TCRdb retains in-frame clones only, with some absent. The data show some 140,000 clones, less than 85% seen once. For this clone: Its antigen is undetermined.

The J gene is TRBJ2-7, the V gene TRBV13; tentative D call: TRBD2 (6 bases). Sequencing was carried out using PBMCs. The source of this sequence is a man aged 18 to 30 in good health and CMV-seropositive. The CDR3 region has the DNA TGTGCCAGCAGCCCCCCGGGACTGGTCTCCTACGAGCAGTACTTC. It yields the protein CASSPPGLVSYEQYF.